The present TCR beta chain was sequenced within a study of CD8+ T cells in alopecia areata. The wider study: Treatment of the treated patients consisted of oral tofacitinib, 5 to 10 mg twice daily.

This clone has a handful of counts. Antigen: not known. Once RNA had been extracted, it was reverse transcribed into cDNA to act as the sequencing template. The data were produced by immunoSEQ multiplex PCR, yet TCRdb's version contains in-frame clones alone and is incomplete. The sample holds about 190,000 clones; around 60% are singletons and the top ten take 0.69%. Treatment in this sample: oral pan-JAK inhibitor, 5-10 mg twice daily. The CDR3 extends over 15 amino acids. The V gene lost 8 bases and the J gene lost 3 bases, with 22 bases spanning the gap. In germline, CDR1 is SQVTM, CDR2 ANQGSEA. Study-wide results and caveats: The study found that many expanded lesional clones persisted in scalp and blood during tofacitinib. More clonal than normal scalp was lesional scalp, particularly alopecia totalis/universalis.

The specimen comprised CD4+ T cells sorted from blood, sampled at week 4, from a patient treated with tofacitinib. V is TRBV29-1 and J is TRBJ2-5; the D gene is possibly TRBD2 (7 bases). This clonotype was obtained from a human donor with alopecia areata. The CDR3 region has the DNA TGCAGCTACTCGCGAGGGGGAGGGATCGAAGAGACCCAGTACTTC. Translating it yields CSYSRGGGIEETQYF.